The TCR beta chain under discussion was sequenced for a study of cytotoxic CD8 clonotypes in ibrutinib-treated CLL. The overall study: Overall, around 25 responses were partial and 2 complete; following median about 70 months, 14 patients stayed remitted and roughly twelve progressed. Study-wide findings and caveats: A rise in clonality was seen at ibrutinib response, and a fall back toward baseline was seen at progression. Contraction or stability on treatment was seen for public clonotypes, which were uncommon.

Measured with immunoSEQ multiplex PCR; TCRdb has only the in-frame clones, and not every one. The sample includes roughly 180,000 clones, around 72% of them seen just once. V was cut by 6 bases and J by 6 bases, with 20 bases left in between. This CDR3 spans 14 amino acids. Germline CDR1 reads SQVTM; CDR2 reads ANQGSEA. This clone was seen a few times. Its target is unknown. This receptor was identified in a human donor with chronic lymphocytic leukemia. This specimen consisted of PBMCs, obtained after 24 months of ibrutinib treatment. The V call is TRBV29-1, the J call TRBJ1-1; D might be TRBD1 (5 bases). This chain's CDR3 is CSVAPGRAGPEAFF. CDR3 coding DNA: TGCAGCGTCGCCCCGGGACGGGCGGGCCCTGAAGCTTTCTTT.